Each of the 23 T cell receptor beta chains below was sequenced from the same sample in a study of response to subunit inactivated influenza vaccine. TCRdb analysed the RT-PCR reads with MiXCR anew, one entry per CDR3 protein. Of hundreds of thousands of distinct CDR3 sequences in the sample, about 14% were seen once. The sequencing here drew on PBMCs from blood, taken approximately 15 days before vaccination. The receptors derive from a man aged 50 to 60 who received an inactivated influenza vaccine.

The J gene is TRBJ2-7, the V gene TRBV20-1; 8 bases map to TRBD2. V trimming: 0 bases; J trimming: 11 bases; junction bases outside the gene matches: 3. CDR1 and CDR2 (germline): DFQATT, SNEGSKA (reference sequence). There are 11 residues in the CDR3. CDR3 loop: CSARDRGGKYF. CDR3 coding DNA: TGCAGTGCTAGAGATCGGGGGGGGAAGTACTTC.

This clonotype was detected only a few times. V usage is TRBV27 and J usage is TRBJ2-5, with a weak D call TRBD1 (6 bases). The CDR3 is 16 amino acids. In germline, CDR1 is MNHEY, CDR2 SMNVEV (reference sequence). Trimming removed 0 bases from V and 4 bases from J, with 15 bases in between. The CDR3 DNA sequence: TGTGCCAGCAGTTTATCGGGACATTCCTTACCAGAGACCCAGTACTTC. This encodes CASSLSGHSLPETQYF.

This clonotype was counted between two and nine times. The DNA of the CDR3 is TGTGCCAGCAGCTTAGCCCCGGGGGCCCATCAGCCCCAGCATTTT. Translated, it gives CASSLAPGAHQPQHF. This rearrangement joins TRBV5-8 to TRBJ1-5; TRBD1 might be the D (6 bases). Trimming left V 2 bases short and J 5 bases short, with 14 bases between. This CDR3 is built from 15 residues. CDR1 and CDR2 (germline): SGHTS, YDEGEE. The whole variable domain, remainder taken from reference TRBV5-8 and TRBJ1-5, is EAGVTQSPTHLIKTRGQQATLRCSPISGHTSVYWYQQALGLGLQFLLWYDEGEERNRGNFPPRFSGRQFPNYSSELNVNALELEDSALYLCASSLAPGAHQPQHFGDGTRLSIL.

A few counts support this clonotype. V is TRBV5-1 and J is TRBJ2-3; 10 positions match TRBD1. CDR3 length equals 15 residues. Germline values: CDR1 SGHRS, CDR2 YFSETQ. V shed 6 bases, J shed 3 bases, and the junction held 7 bases outside the gene matches. CDR3 coding DNA: TGCGCCAGCAACTGGGGACAGGGGAGGACAGATACGCAGTATTTT. Its protein is CASNWGQGRTDTQYF.

This clonotype was seen a few times. The chain employs TRBV15 and TRBJ2-1; 13 positions agree with TRBD2. CDR3 length: 18 amino acids. V shed 0 bases and J 9 bases; nucleotides not matched to a gene: 11. CDR1 LNHNV and CDR2 YYDKDF come from the germline V gene (reference sequence). CDR3: CATSRDSLRTSGSLEQFF. CDR3 nucleotides: TGTGCCACCAGCAGAGACTCACTCCGGACTAGCGGGAGTCTTGAGCAGTTCTTC.

The CDR3 here is CSVTGQGGWDTQYF. CDR3 bases: TGCAGCGTAACTGGACAGGGTGGGTGGGATACGCAGTATTTT. The genes are TRBV29-1 and TRBJ2-3; TRBD1 matches at 8 bases. This CDR3 contains 14 residues. The V gene's germline CDR1 is SQVTM and CDR2 ANQGSEA. Unmatched junction bases numbered 11, after V lost 6 bases and J lost 6 bases.

This sequence joins TRBV5-1 and TRBJ1-1, with D unresolved. The germline gives CDR1 SGHRS, CDR2 YFSETQ. This CDR3 has 15 residues. V lost 2 bases to trimming and J lost 1 base, with 12 bases between them. The CDR3 loop is CASSFSGNGNTEAFF. The CDR3 coding sequence is TGCGCCAGCAGCTTCTCCGGCAACGGGAACACTGAAGCTTTCTTT.

The chain joins TRBV12-3 or TRBV12-4 to TRBJ2-1, with 15 bases matching TRBD2. V gave up 3 bases and J gave up 6 bases; unmatched junction bases: 6. The length of the CDR3 is 17 residues. The CDR3 here is CASSFLRTSGRANEQFF. CDR3 nucleotides: TGTGCCAGCAGTTTCTTAAGGACTAGCGGGAGGGCCAATGAGCAGTTCTTC.

This clonotype was found a few times. V usage is TRBV12-3 or TRBV12-4 and J usage is TRBJ2-3; 7 nucleotides line up with TRBD2. CDR3 length: 15 amino acids. Germline trimming cut 7 bases from V and 1 base from J; bases unmatched to any gene: 8. The CDR3 sequence is CASTLGLAGTDTQYF. The CDR3 nucleotides read TGTGCCAGCACCCTCGGGCTAGCGGGCACAGATACGCAGTATTTT.

This rearrangement joins TRBV27 to TRBJ1-5; tentatively, D is TRBD1 (6 bases). Trimming stripped 5 bases from V and 4 bases from J, with 21 bases between. This CDR3 spans 17 amino acids. Germline CDR1 reads MNHEY; CDR2 reads SMNVEV (reference sequence). CDR3 residues: CASSPTWRGAWNQPQHF. CDR3 bases: TGTGCCAGCAGTCCCACCTGGAGGGGGGCTTGGAATCAGCCCCAGCATTTT.

Ten or more counts support this clonotype. V gene TRBV28 combines with J gene TRBJ1-2, with 7 bases that match TRBD1. Germline trimming cut 5 bases from V and 5 bases from J; bases unmatched to any gene: 2. This CDR3 comprises 12 residues. Germline CDR1 is MDHEN and CDR2 is SYDVKM. CDR3 DNA sequence: TGTGCCAGCAGTGGGACAGCTTATGGCTACACCTTC. This translates into CASSGTAYGYTF.

This clonotype was recorded a few times. The V gene is TRBV30, the J gene TRBJ2-7, with D possibly matching TRBD1 (6 bases). CDR3 length equals 12 residues. V lost 4 bases, J lost 6 bases, and 13 bases lay in between. Germline assignment: CDR1 GTSNPN and CDR2 SVGIG (reference sequence). CDR3 bases: TGTGCCTGGAATCGGGACACCATCGAGCAGTACTTC. Translated, it gives CAWNRDTIEQYF. Filled out from reference TRBV30 and TRBJ2-7, the complete variable domain reads SQTIHQWPATLVQPVGSPLSLECTVEGTSNPNLYWYRQAAGRGLQLLFYSVGIGQISSEVPQNLSASRPQDRQFILSSKKLLLSDSGFYLCAWNRDTIEQYFGPGTRLTVT.

In this sample, this clonotype turned up many times. The J gene is TRBJ1-2, the V gene TRBV12-3 or TRBV12-4; D is possibly TRBD1 (5 bases). The CDR3 covers 12 residues. The germline V and J ends were trimmed by 0 bases and 8 bases, with 7 bases remaining between them. CDR3 DNA: TGTGCCAGCAGTTTAGCGAGGGGCGGCTACACCTTC. Translation: CASSLARGGYTF.

This clonotype was recorded at least ten times. The chain combines TRBV4-3 with TRBJ2-7; D might be TRBD2 (5 bases). The CDR3 has 14 residues. Trimming removed 0 bases at V and 3 bases at J, with 9 bases between. Germline assignment: CDR1 LGHNA and CDR2 YSLEER. CDR3 amino acids: CASSQEGGRYEQYF. In DNA, the CDR3 is TGCGCCAGCAGCCAAGAAGGAGGACGCTACGAGCAGTACTTC.

Many counts were recorded for this clonotype. The rearrangement links TRBV28 to TRBJ1-1; tentatively, D is TRBD1 (5 bases). This CDR3 region has 13 residues. CDR1 and CDR2 from the germline V gene are MDHEN and SYDVKM. Trimming removed 2 bases from V and 8 bases from J, with 12 bases in between. CDR3 residues: CASSLDSLTEAFF. DNA of the CDR3: TGTGCCAGCAGTTTAGACAGTCTTACCGAAGCTTTCTTT.

V is TRBV2 and J is TRBJ2-6; tentatively, D is TRBD1 or TRBD2 (5 bases each). V was cut by 7 bases and J by 1 base, with 11 bases left in between. Germline CDR1 reads SNHLY; CDR2 reads FYNNEI. The CDR3 extends over 15 amino acids. Here the CDR3 reads CASMGESSGANVLTF. The CDR3 DNA sequence: TGTGCCAGCATGGGGGAGAGTTCTGGGGCCAACGTCCTGACTTTC.

A few counts support this clonotype. The chain recombines TRBV4-3 with TRBJ2-2; D gene unclear. The CDR3 extends over 13 amino acids. V shed 0 bases and J shed 7 bases, with 6 bases lying between them. In germline, CDR1 is LGHNA, CDR2 YSLEER. The CDR3 DNA sequence: TGCGCCAGCAGCCAAGACGATAACGGGGAGCTGTTTTTT. Its translation is CASSQDDNGELFF.

This rearrangement joins TRBV12-3 or TRBV12-4 to TRBJ2-1; D is perhaps TRBD2 (6 bases). This CDR3 spans 16 amino acids. Trimming took 7 bases from V and 0 from J, leaving 16 bases between them. This CDR3 reads CASTLGLTPSYNEQFF. The CDR3 bases are TGTGCCAGCACCTTAGGACTAACCCCCTCCTACAATGAGCAGTTCTTC.

The chain joins TRBV5-1 to TRBJ1-2; TRBD1 might be the D (5 bases). The CDR3 has 14 residues. V was trimmed by 4 bases and J by 4 bases, leaving 14 bases between them. CDR1 is SGHRS, CDR2 YFSETQ, per germline. Here the CDR3 DNA reads TGCGCCAGCAGCACGGATGGGGCGACCTATGGCTACACCTTC. Its translation is CASSTDGATYGYTF.

The chain joins TRBV6-2 or TRBV6-3 to TRBJ2-7; D gene ambiguous. The ends were cut back, 8 bases at V and 4 bases at J, with 12 bases in the middle. CDR1 and CDR2 (germline): MNHEY, SVGEGT. This CDR3 comprises 12 residues. The CDR3 here is CASGRMGYEQYF. The DNA of the CDR3 is TGTGCCAGCGGAAGGATGGGTTACGAGCAGTACTTC.

This clonotype was counted at least ten times. The rearrangement joins TRBV2 to TRBJ1-5, with D hard to call. The germline V gene has CDR1 SNHLY and CDR2 FYNNEI. The CDR3 is made up of 16 amino acids. Deletions cut 0 bases from V and 0 bases from J, with 9 bases between. CDR3 loop: CASSEAREDSNQPQHF. CDR3 coding DNA: TGTGCCAGCAGTGAAGCGCGGGAGGATAGCAATCAGCCCCAGCATTTT.

The V gene is TRBV6-5, the J gene TRBJ2-5; D remains unclear. CDR1 MNHEY and CDR2 SVGAGI come from the germline V gene. There are 15 residues in the CDR3. Trimming took 0 bases from V and 3 from J, leaving 11 bases between them. In DNA, the CDR3 is TGTGCCAGCAGTTACTCGATTGGGTCAGAAGAGACCCAGTACTTC. Its translation: CASSYSIGSEETQYF.

This rearrangement joins TRBV6-1 to TRBJ1-2; D is unresolved. Germline values: CDR1 MNHNS, CDR2 SASEGT. Trimming stripped 5 bases from V and 5 bases from J, with 15 bases between. This CDR3 is built from 14 residues. In DNA, the CDR3 is TGTGCCAGCAGTAAACAGTCAGGCCTATATGGCTACACCTTC. Translating gives CASSKQSGLYGYTF.